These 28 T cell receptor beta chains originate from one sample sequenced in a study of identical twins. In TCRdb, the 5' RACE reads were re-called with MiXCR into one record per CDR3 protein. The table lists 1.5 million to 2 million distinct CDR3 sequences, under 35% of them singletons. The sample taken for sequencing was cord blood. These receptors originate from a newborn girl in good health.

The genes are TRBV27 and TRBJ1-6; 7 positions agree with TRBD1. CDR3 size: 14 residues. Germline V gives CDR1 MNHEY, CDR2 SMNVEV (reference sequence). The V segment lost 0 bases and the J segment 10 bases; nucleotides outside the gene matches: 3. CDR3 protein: CASSLSPGGSPLHF. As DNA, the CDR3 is TGTGCCAGCAGTTTATCGCCAGGGGGGTCACCCCTCCACTTT.

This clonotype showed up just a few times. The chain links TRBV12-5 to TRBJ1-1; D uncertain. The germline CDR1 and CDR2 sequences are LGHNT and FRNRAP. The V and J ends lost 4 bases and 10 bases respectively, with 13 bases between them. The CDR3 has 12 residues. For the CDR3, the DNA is TGTGCTAGTGGTTACACCCTTGGATCAGCTTTCTTT. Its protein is CASGYTLGSAFF.

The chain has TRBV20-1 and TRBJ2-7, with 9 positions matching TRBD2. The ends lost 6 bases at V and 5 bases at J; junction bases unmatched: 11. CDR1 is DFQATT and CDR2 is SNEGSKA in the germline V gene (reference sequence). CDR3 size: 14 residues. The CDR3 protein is CSASAGGPVNEQYF. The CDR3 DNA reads TGCAGTGCATCCGCGGGGGGGCCGGTCAACGAGCAGTACTTC.

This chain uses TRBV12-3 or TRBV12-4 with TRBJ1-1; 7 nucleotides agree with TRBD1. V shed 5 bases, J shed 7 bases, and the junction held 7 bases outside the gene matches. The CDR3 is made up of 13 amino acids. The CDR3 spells CASSRGQRLEAFF. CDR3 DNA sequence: TGTGCCAGCAGTAGGGGACAGCGCCTTGAAGCTTTCTTT.

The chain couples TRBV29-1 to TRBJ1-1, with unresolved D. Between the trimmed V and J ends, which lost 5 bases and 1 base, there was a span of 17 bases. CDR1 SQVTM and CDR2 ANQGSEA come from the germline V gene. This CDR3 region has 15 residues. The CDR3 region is CSVHEAGGRNTEAFF. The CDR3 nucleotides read TGCAGCGTTCATGAGGCCGGCGGGAGGAACACTGAAGCTTTCTTT.

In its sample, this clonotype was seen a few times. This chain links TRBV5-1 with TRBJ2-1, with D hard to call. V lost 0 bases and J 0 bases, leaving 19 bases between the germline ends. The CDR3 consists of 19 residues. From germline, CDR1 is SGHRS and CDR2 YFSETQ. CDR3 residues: CASSLEPPVHLSSYNEQFF. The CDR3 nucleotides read TGCGCCAGCAGCTTGGAGCCCCCCGTCCACCTAAGCTCCTACAATGAGCAGTTCTTC. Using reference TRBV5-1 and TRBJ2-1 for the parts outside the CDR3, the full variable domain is KAGVTQTPRYLIKTRGQQVTLSCSPISGHRSVSWYQQTPGQGLQFLFEYFSETQRNKGNFPGRFSGRQFSNSRSEMNVSTLELGDSALYLCASSLEPPVHLSSYNEQFFGPGTRLTVL.

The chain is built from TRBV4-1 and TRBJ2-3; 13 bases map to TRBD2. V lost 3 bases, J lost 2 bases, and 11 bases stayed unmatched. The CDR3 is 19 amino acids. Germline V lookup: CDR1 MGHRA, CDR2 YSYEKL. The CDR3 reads CASSQEEWGTSGITDTQYF. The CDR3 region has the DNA TGCGCCAGCAGCCAGGAAGAATGGGGGACTAGCGGGATCACAGATACGCAGTATTTT.

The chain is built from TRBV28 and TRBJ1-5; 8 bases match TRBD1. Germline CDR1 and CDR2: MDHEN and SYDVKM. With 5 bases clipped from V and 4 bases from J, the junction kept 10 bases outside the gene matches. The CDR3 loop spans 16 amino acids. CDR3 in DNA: TGTGCCAGCAGTACAGGGGGATCATCGCCGAATCAGCCCCAGCATTTT. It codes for CASSTGGSSPNQPQHF.

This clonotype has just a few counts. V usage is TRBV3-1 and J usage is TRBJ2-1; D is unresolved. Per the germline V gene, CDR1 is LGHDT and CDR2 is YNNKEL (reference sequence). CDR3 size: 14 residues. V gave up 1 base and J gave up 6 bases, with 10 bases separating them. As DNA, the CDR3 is TGTGCCAGCAGCCAAGCCCCCTCTAGCAATGAGCAGTTCTTC. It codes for CASSQAPSSNEQFF.

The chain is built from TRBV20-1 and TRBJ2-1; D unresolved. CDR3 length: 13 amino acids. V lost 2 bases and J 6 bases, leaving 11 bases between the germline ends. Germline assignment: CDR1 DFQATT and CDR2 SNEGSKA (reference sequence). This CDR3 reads CSARPGQANEQFF. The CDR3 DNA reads TGCAGTGCTAGACCTGGGCAGGCCAATGAGCAGTTCTTC.

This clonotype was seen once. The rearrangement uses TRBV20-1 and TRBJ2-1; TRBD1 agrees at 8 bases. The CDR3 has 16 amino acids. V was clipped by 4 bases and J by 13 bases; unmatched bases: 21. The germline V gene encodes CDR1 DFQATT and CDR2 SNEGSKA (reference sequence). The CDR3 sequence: CSAIGQGLTGRETQFF. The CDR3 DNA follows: TGCAGTGCTATCGGACAGGGATTAACCGGACGAGAGACCCAGTTCTTC.

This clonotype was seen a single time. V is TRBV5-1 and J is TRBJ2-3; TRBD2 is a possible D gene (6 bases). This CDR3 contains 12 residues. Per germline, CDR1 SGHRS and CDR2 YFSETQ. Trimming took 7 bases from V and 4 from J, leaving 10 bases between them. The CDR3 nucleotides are TGCGCCAGCTGGGAGGTGCCAGATACGCAGTATTTT. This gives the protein CASWEVPDTQYF.

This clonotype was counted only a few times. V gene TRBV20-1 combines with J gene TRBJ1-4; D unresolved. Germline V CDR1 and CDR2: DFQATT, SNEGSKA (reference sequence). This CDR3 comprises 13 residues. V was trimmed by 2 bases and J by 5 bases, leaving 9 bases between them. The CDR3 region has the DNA TGCAGTGCTAGATGGAGTTTCAATGAAAAACTGTTTTTT. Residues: CSARWSFNEKLFF.

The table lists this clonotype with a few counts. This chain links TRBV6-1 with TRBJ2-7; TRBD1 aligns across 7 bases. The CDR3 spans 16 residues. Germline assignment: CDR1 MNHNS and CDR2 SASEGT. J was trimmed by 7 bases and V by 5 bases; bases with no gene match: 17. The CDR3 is CASSRSLDRLDNEQYF. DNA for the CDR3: TGTGCCAGCAGTCGTTCGTTGGACAGGTTGGACAATGAGCAGTACTTC.

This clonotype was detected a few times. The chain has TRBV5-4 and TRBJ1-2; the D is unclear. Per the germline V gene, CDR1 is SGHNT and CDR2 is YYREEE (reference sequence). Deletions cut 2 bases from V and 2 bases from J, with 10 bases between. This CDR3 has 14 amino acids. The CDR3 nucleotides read TGTGCCAGCAGCTTTCCCGGCCTGAACTATGGCTACACCTTC. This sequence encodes CASSFPGLNYGYTF. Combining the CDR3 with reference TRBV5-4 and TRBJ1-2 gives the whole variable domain ETGVTQSPTHLIKTRGQQVTLRCSSQSGHNTVSWYQQALGQGPQFIFQYYREEENGRGNFPPRFSGLQFPNYSSELNVNALELDDSALYLCASSFPGLNYGYTFGSGTRLTVV.

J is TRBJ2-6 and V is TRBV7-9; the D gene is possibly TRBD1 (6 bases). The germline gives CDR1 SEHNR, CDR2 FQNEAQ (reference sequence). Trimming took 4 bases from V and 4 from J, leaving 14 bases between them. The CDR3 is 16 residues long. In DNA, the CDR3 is TGTGCCAGCAGCTCATACAGGGTGAACGGGGCCAACGTCCTGACTTTC. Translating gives CASSSYRVNGANVLTF.

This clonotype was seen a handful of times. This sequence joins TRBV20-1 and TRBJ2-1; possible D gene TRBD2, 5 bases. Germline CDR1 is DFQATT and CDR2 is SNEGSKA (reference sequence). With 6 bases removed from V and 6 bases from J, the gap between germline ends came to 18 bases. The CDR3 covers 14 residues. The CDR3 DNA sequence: TGCAGTGCAGAGACCGGGAAGTCCCGCAATGAGCAGTTCTTC. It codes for CSAETGKSRNEQFF.

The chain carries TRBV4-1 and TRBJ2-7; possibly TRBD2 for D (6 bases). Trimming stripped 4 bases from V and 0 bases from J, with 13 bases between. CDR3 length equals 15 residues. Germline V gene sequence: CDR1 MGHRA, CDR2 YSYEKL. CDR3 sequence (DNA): TGCGCCAGCAGCCTCCTAGCGCCGAGCTCCTACGAGCAGTACTTC. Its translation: CASSLLAPSSYEQYF.

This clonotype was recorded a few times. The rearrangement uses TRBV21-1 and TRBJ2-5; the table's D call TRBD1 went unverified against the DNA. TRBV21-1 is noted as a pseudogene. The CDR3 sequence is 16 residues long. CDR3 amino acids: CASSERAGHVQETQYF. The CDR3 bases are TGTGCCAGCAGCGAAAGAGCCGGACATGTCCAAGAGACCCAGTACTTC.

CDR3: CAIRTGTENTEAFF. Written as DNA, the CDR3 is TGTGCCATCAGGACCGGGACAGAGAACACTGAAGCTTTCTTT. The chain has TRBV10-3 and TRBJ1-1; 7 nucleotides line up with TRBD1. V gave up 6 bases and J gave up 1 base; unmatched junction bases: 5. Germline V gives CDR1 ENHRY, CDR2 SYGVKD. CDR3 length equals 14 residues.

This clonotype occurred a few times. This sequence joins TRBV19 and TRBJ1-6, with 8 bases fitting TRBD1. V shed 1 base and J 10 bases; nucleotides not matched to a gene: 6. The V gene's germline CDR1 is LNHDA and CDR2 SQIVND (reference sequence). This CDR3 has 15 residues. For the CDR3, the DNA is TGTGCCAGTAGTATAGCTGGACAGGGACAATCACCCCTCCACTTT. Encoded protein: CASSIAGQGQSPLHF.

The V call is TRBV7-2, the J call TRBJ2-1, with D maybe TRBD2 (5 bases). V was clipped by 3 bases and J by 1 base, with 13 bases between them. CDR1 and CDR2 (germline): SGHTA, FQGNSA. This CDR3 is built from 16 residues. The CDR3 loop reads CASSLYGIDSYNEQFF. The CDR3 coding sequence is TGTGCCAGCAGCTTGTACGGGATAGATTCCTACAATGAGCAGTTCTTC.

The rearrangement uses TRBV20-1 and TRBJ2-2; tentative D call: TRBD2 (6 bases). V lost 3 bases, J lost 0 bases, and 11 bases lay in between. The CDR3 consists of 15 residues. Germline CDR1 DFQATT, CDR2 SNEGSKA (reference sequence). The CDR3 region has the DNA TGCAGTGCTAGGGTAGGCGGGACGAACACCGGGGAGCTGTTTTTT. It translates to CSARVGGTNTGELFF.

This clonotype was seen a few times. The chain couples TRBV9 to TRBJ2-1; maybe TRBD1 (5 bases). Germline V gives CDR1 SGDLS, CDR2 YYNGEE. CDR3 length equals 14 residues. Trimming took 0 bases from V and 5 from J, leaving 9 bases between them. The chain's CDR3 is CASSVGGSDNEQFF. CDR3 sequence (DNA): TGTGCCAGCAGCGTAGGGGGCTCAGACAATGAGCAGTTCTTC.

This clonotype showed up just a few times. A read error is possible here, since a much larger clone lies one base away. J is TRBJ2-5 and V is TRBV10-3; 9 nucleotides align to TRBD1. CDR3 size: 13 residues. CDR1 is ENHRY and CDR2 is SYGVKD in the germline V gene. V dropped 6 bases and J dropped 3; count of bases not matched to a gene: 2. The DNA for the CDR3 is TGTGCCATCAGCCGGACAGGGGAAGAGACCCAGTACTTC. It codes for CAISRTGEETQYF.

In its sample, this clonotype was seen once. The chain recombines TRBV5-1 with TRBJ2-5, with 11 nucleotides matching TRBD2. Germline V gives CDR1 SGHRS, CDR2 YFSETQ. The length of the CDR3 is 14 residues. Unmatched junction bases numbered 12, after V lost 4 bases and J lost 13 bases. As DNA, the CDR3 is TGCGCCAGCAGCGCCACTAGCGGGAGCGACGAGCGGTACTTC. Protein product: CASSATSGSDERYF.

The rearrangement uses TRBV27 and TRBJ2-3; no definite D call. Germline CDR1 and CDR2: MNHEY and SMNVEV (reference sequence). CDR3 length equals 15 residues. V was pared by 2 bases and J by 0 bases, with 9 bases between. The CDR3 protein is CASSLIFLSTDTQYF. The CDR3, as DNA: TGTGCCAGCAGTTTAATCTTCCTGAGCACAGATACGCAGTATTTT.

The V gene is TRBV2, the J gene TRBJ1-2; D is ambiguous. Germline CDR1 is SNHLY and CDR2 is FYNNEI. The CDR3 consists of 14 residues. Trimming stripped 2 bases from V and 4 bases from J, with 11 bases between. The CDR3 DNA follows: TGTGCCAGCAGTGAACTGGAGGGTTCCTATGGCTACACCTTC. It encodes CASSELEGSYGYTF.